This T cell receptor beta chain was observed in a study of CD8 T cells in ankylosing spondylitis. Quantitative 5'-RACE was performed with molecular barcodes, and it yielded the TCR beta libraries. TCRdb recomputed calls from the 5' RACE reads with MiXCR, one row per CDR3 protein. The sample consists of around 890,000 distinct CDR3 sequences, about 11% of them appearing once. This clonotype occurred many times. The antigen is unknown. The CDR3 is made up of 14 amino acids. V lost 0 bases, J lost 8 bases, and 11 bases lay in between. Per germline, CDR1 SGHKS and CDR2 YYEKEE (reference sequence). Overall study findings and caveats: A motif of seven or eight highly homologous TCR beta variants was seen as apparently characteristic of ankylosing spondylitis blood.

J is TRBJ1-4 and V is TRBV5-5; D is ambiguous. This TCR was sampled from a male donor with ankylosing spondylitis. Sequencing input: blood, either unsorted or a sorted T cell fraction (not recorded which). The CDR3 DNA reads as TGTGCCAGCAGCTTGGAAGGGTTCGGGGAAAAACTGTTTTTT. Its protein is CASSLEGFGEKLFF.